This TCR beta chain came from a study of T cells in Graves' hyperthyroidism and ophthalmopathy. This clonotype was counted between two and nine times. On the basis of clinical symptoms, serum thyroxine and TRAb, thyroid ultrasound and orbital computed tomography, diagnoses were made. Germline CDR1 is MNHEY and CDR2 is SVGAGI. The V gene lost 6 bases and the J gene lost 14 bases, with 19 bases spanning the gap. This CDR3 comprises 13 residues. RNA transcripts yielded amplified TCR beta CDR3 regions. During a first-round RT-PCR of the TCR CDR3, the HTBI primer set was used. TCRdb passed the multiplex PCR reads through MiXCR, listing each CDR3 protein once. The top ten clones hold roughly 8.2% of a sample with approximately 590,000 distinct CDR3 sequences, about 45% of them seen once.

This chain joins TRBV6-5 and TRBJ1-4; D call uncertain. The TCR originated in a woman between 18 and 29 years old with Graves' hyperthyroidism. The sample taken for sequencing was peripheral blood or thyroid tissue (not recorded which). The CDR3 bases are TGTGCCAGCAGACCGGACCGAGCGGGGAATCTGTTTTTT. Encoded protein: CASRPDRAGNLFF.